The next 21 T cell receptor beta chains were all read from a single sample in a study of cytomegalovirus exposure and HLA in healthy donors. Amplification used 60 Vbeta primers and 13 Jbeta primers. Here immunoSEQ multiplex PCR was the method, and the copy in TCRdb shows in-frame clones only, minus some. This sample carries 170,000 or so clones, 75% to 90% of them seen once, and the ten largest clones take 6% to 7.5%. Sample: PBMCs. These receptors originate from a man younger than 40 in good health and CMV-seropositive.

The rearrangement joins TRBV4-1 to TRBJ2-1; tentatively, D is TRBD2 (6 bases). Germline loops: CDR1 MGHRA, CDR2 YSYEKL. This CDR3 has 16 residues. V was trimmed by 1 base and J by 4 bases, leaving 14 bases between them. The CDR3 DNA is TGCGCCAGCAGCCAAGGCGCCGGGACTCTTTACAATGAGCAGTTCTTC. Encoded protein: CASSQGAGTLYNEQFF.

This clone showed up just a few times. CDR3 region: CASSEYGGLTGELFF. Here the CDR3 DNA reads TGTGCCAGCAGCGAATACGGGGGGCTTACCGGGGAGCTGTTTTTT. This chain links TRBV7-9 with TRBJ2-2; D is perhaps TRBD2 (7 bases). CDR3 length: 15 residues. Trimming stripped 5 bases from V and 5 bases from J, with 15 bases between. CDR1 is SEHNR, CDR2 FQNEAQ, per germline (reference sequence). Looking up the rest from reference TRBV7-9 and TRBJ2-2 gives the full variable domain: DTGVSQNPRHKITKRGQNVTFRCDPISEHNRLYWYRQTLGQGPEFLTYFQNEAQLEKSRLLSDRFSAERPKGSFSTLEIQRTEQGDSAMYLCASSEYGGLTGELFFGEGSRLTVL.

This chain joins TRBV6-6 and TRBJ1-2, with D maybe TRBD1 (6 bases). This CDR3 is built from 15 residues. The germline V gene encodes CDR1 MNHNY and CDR2 SVGAGI (reference sequence). V was clipped by 3 bases and J by 2 bases, with 13 bases between them. CDR3 nucleotides: TGTGCCAGCAGTTATATATCTACAGGGAACTATGGCTACACCTTC. This sequence encodes CASSYISTGNYGYTF.

As to this clone: The junction shows a germline mismatch at one end, possibly a read error. The rearrangement uses TRBV7-9 and TRBJ2-4, with D maybe TRBD1 (5 bases). Looked up from germline, CDR1 is SEHNR and CDR2 is FQNEAQ (reference sequence). The CDR3 runs 17 residues. The CDR3 DNA reads as TGTTCCAGCAGCCCAACGACAGCCGCTTTAGCCAAAAACATTCAGTACTTC. Protein sequence: CSSSPTTAALAKNIQYF.

The chain recombines TRBV10-3 with TRBJ1-1; D remains unclear. The CDR3 is 12 amino acids. Germline CDR1 is ENHRY and CDR2 is SYGVKD. V gave up 5 bases and J gave up 1 base, with 5 bases separating them. The CDR3 DNA is TGTGCCATCAGTCTAGGGAACACTGAAGCTTTCTTT. Residues: CAISLGNTEAFF.

The CDR3, as DNA: TGTGCCTGGAGCACCTCGGGGGCAACTAATGAAAAACTGTTTTTT. Translating it yields CAWSTSGATNEKLFF. This chain connects TRBV30 to TRBJ1-4; maybe TRBD1 (5 bases). The V gene's germline CDR1 is GTSNPN and CDR2 SVGIG (reference sequence). Trimming removed 3 bases at V and 0 bases at J, with 11 bases between. The CDR3 runs to 15 residues.

CDR3 DNA sequence: TGTGCCAGCAGTTACTCTGGGAGAGACACTGAAGCTTTCTTT. This codes for CASSYSGRDTEAFF. The chain recombines TRBV6-6 with TRBJ1-1; no reliable D call. V was clipped by 0 bases and J by 3 bases, with 8 bases between them. Per germline, CDR1 MNHNY and CDR2 SVGAGI (reference sequence). The CDR3 has 14 amino acids.

V usage is TRBV15 and J usage is TRBJ2-1, with TRBD1 matching 8 bases. Germline V gene data show CDR1 as LNHNV and CDR2 as YYDKDF (reference sequence). Trimming at V came to 0 bases and at J to 8 bases, leaving 6 bases not matched to a gene. The CDR3 length is 15 residues. In DNA form, the CDR3 reads TGTGCCACCAGCAGAGAGGCCAGGGGGCTCGATGAGCAGTTCTTC. This translates into CATSREARGLDEQFF.

This clone was seen repeatedly, ten times or more. The chain has TRBV15 and TRBJ1-4; 9 nucleotides align to TRBD1. V shed 0 bases, J shed 5 bases, and the junction held 4 bases outside the gene matches. In germline, CDR1 is LNHNV, CDR2 YYDKDF (reference sequence). The CDR3 consists of 16 residues. For the CDR3, the DNA is TGTGCCACCAGCAGAGAGTTGGGACAGGGCAATGAAAAACTGTTTTTT. It specifies CATSRELGQGNEKLFF.

J is TRBJ1-1 and V is TRBV28; TRBD1 agrees at 9 bases. With 6 bases clipped from V and 0 bases from J, the junction kept 8 bases outside the gene matches. Germline lookup yields CDR1 MDHEN and CDR2 SYDVKM. The CDR3 spans 16 residues. CDR3 in DNA: TGTGCCAGCAGCCCCCGGGACAGGGTTTTGAACACTGAAGCTTTCTTT. Translated: CASSPRDRVLNTEAFF.

The gene calls are TRBV4-3 and TRBJ1-3; D is possibly TRBD1 (6 bases). Germline V gene lookup returns CDR1 LGHNA and CDR2 YSLEER. Between the trimmed V and J ends, which lost 1 base and 3 bases, there was a span of 13 bases. CDR3 size: 16 residues. The CDR3 DNA sequence: TGCGCCAGCAGCCAAGGGACAGATCCGAGTGGAAACACCATATATTTT. Translating gives CASSQGTDPSGNTIYF.

V usage is TRBV30 and J usage is TRBJ1-2, with 7 bases identical to TRBD1. The CDR3 sequence is 15 residues long. Germline V CDR1 and CDR2: GTSNPN, SVGIG (reference sequence). V lost 1 base, J lost 5 bases, and 10 bases stayed unmatched. CDR3 residues: CAWSAVVTGLYGYTF. Here the CDR3 DNA reads TGTGCCTGGAGTGCGGTTGTGACAGGGCTTTATGGCTACACCTTC.

V is TRBV28 and J is TRBJ2-2; possible D gene TRBD1, 6 bases. The CDR3 covers 14 residues. V lost 6 bases and J lost 4, with 12 bases in between. Germline V CDR1 and CDR2: MDHEN, SYDVKM. CDR3: CASRTNRVTGELFF. CDR3 DNA sequence: TGTGCCAGCAGGACGAACAGGGTCACCGGGGAGCTGTTTTTT.

The chain uses TRBV4-1 and TRBJ1-2; D is ambiguous. The CDR3 consists of 14 residues. Germline CDR1 MGHRA, CDR2 YSYEKL. V lost 6 bases and J lost 5, with 16 bases in between. The chain's CDR3 is CASRLDVGRYGYTF. The DNA for the CDR3 is TGCGCCAGCAGGTTAGATGTCGGCAGGTATGGCTACACCTTC.

The chain uses TRBV15 and TRBJ1-2; possible D gene TRBD1, 5 bases. Trimming shortened V by 1 base and J by 6 bases, and 15 bases separated the two germline ends. Germline V gives CDR1 LNHNV, CDR2 YYDKDF (reference sequence). The CDR3 covers 15 residues. CDR3 nucleotide sequence: TGTGCCACCAGCAGAGTTTCGTCAGGGCGTAATGGCTACACCTTC. Encoded protein: CATSRVSSGRNGYTF.

This clone has only one observation. The chain joins TRBV27 to TRBJ1-2, with D perhaps matching TRBD1 (6 bases). In germline, CDR1 is MNHEY, CDR2 SMNVEV (reference sequence). The CDR3 totals 17 residues. Trimming stripped 10 bases from V and 4 bases from J, with 28 bases between. CDR3 sequence (DNA): TGTGCCACCCATAATAAGGGGGGCACGGGGGGCCTCTATGGCTACACCTTC. It codes for CATHNKGGTGGLYGYTF.

In regard to this clone: Other DNA variants within this sample encode the same CDR3. The genes are TRBV11-2 and TRBJ2-1; 8 bases agree with TRBD1. The CDR3 is made up of 14 amino acids. Germline values: CDR1 SGHAT, CDR2 FQNNGV. The V segment lost 5 bases and the J segment 3 bases; nucleotides outside the gene matches: 3. This chain's CDR3 is CASSPGQGYNEQFF. The DNA of the CDR3 is TGTGCCAGCAGCCCAGGACAGGGCTACAATGAGCAGTTCTTC. Full variable domain (rest looked up from reference TRBV11-2 and TRBJ2-1): EAGVAQSPRYKIIEKRQSVAFWCNPISGHATLYWYQQILGQGPKLLIQFQNNGVVDDSQLPKDRFSAERLKGVDSTLKIQPAKLEDSAVYLCASSPGQGYNEQFFGPGTRLTVL.

The chain has TRBV2 and TRBJ2-3, with D maybe TRBD1 (5 bases). The CDR3 extends over 12 amino acids. Germline loops: CDR1 SNHLY, CDR2 FYNNEI. Trimming took off 4 bases at V and 11 bases at J, with 13 bases between the two ends. This chain's CDR3 is CASSVYRGWQYF. The CDR3 nucleotides are TGTGCCAGCAGTGTATATAGGGGTTGGCAGTATTTT.

CDR3 nucleotides: TGTGCCAGCAGTGTAGGACAGTACACTGAAGCTTTCTTT. Its translation is CASSVGQYTEAFF. The rearrangement joins TRBV6-1 to TRBJ1-1; D perhaps matches TRBD1 (6 bases). This CDR3 comprises 13 residues. Germline-derived CDR1 and CDR2 are MNHNS and SASEGT. V lost 4 bases, J lost 3 bases, and 9 bases lay in between.

The V call is TRBV15, the J call TRBJ2-1, with 7 bases lining up with TRBD1. V was clipped by 2 bases and J by 6 bases; unmatched bases: 10. CDR3 length: 16 residues. Germline assignment: CDR1 LNHNV and CDR2 YYDKDF (reference sequence). In DNA, the CDR3 is TGTGCCACCAGCAGATACCGGACAGGACCGGTCAATGAGCAGTTCTTC. Amino acids: CATSRYRTGPVNEQFF. Supplemented by reference TRBV15 and TRBJ2-1, the full variable domain reads DAMVIQNPRYQVTQFGKPVTLSCSQTLNHNVMYWYQQKSSQAPKLLFHYYDKDFNNEADTPDNFQSRRPNTSFCFLDIRSPGLGDTAMYLCATSRYRTGPVNEQFFGPGTRLTVL.

The table lists this clone with a few counts. The chain has TRBV7-2 and TRBJ1-1; a weak D match, TRBD1 (6 bases). Germline CDR1 reads SGHTA; CDR2 reads FQGNSA. The CDR3 runs 15 residues. V was cut by 4 bases and J by 0 bases, with 12 bases left in between. CDR3 bases: TGTGCCAGCAGCTGGGGGGGGCAGGTGAACACTGAAGCTTTCTTT. Amino acids: CASSWGGQVNTEAFF.